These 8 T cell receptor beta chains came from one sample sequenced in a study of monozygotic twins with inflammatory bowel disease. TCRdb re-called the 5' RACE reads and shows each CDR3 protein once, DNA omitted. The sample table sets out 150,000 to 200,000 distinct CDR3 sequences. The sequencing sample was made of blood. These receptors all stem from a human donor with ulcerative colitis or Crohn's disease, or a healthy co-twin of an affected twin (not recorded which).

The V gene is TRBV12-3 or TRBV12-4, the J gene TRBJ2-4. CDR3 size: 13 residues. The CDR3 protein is CASSLGWENMQYF.

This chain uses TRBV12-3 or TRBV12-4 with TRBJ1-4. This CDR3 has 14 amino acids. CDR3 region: CASSLVDANEKLFF.

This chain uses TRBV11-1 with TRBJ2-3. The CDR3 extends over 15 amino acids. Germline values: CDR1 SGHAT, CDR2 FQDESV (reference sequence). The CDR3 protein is CASSFKTPSTDTQYF.

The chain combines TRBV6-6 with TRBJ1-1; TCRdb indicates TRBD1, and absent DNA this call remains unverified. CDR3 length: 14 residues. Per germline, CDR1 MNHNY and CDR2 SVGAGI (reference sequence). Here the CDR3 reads CASSYSPLYTEAFF.

CDR3 region: CASSTTGVLSGNTIYF. This chain uses TRBV6-1 with TRBJ1-3; TCRdb names TRBD1, which stays unverified in the absence of DNA. Germline CDR1 MNHNS, CDR2 SASEGT. The CDR3 covers 16 residues.

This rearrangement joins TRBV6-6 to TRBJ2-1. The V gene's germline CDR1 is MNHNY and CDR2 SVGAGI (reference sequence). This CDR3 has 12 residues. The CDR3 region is CASSYGHNEQFF.

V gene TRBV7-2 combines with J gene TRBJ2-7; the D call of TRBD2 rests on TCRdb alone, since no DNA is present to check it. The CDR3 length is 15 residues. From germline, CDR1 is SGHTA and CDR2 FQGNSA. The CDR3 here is CASTHSSGNLYEQYF.

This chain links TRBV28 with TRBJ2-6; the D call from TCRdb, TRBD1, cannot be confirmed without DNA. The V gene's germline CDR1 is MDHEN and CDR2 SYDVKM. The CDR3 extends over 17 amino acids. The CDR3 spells CASTLGAGASGANVLTF. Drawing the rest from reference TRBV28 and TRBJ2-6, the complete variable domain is DVKVTQSSRYLVKRTGEKVFLECVQDMDHENMFWYRQDPGLGLRLIYFSYDVKMKEKGDIPEGYSVSREKKERFSLILESASTNQTSMYLCASTLGAGASGANVLTFGAGSRLTVL.